This TCR beta chain originates from a study of PD-1 blockade in classical Hodgkin lymphoma. General study results and limits: Exclusion was the outcome for patients who began nivolumab under 1 year after ASCT.

The assay was immunoSEQ multiplex PCR, and TCRdb's table has in-frame clones only and misses some. Here the sample spans some 15,000 clones, about 73% being singletons. The count of this clone is one. What it binds is not known. Each and every patient relapsed after autologous stem cell transplantation, and patients got differing brentuximab vedotin exposure. Complete response, partial response or progressive disease was recorded as best response. V lost 6 bases and J 1 base, leaving 9 bases between the germline ends. The germline V gene encodes CDR1 ENHRY and CDR2 SYGVKD. This CDR3 contains 13 residues.

The chain has TRBV10-3 and TRBJ2-5; D is perhaps TRBD2 (6 bases). This specimen was peripheral blood mononuclear cells (PBMCs), taken before the second cycle of nivolumab. The clonotype was recovered from a human donor with classical Hodgkin lymphoma. The CDR3 sequence: CAIRGGPQETQYF. In nucleotides, the CDR3 is TGTGCCATCAGGGGGGGTCCCCAAGAGACCCAGTACTTC.